Detailed here is one T cell receptor beta chain. These data originate in a study of blood T cell repertoires in COVID-19. Study-level information: Samples came from the United States, Italy and Spain, spanning acute and convalescent COVID-19. In each case, the material was cDNA or gDNA derived from T cells, B-cell-depleted T cells, or PBMCs.

This table comes from immunoSEQ multiplex PCR, and its TCRdb copy is limited to in-frame clones, with some not included. The table has about 240,000 clones, approximately 83% seen once; the top ten hold around 2%. V lost 4 bases to trimming and J lost 8 bases; unmatched junction nucleotides: 9. The CDR3 loop spans 14 amino acids. CDR1 and CDR2 (germline): LGHDT, YNNKEL (reference sequence). J is TRBJ2-7 and V is TRBV3-1 (or the pseudogene TRBV3-2); TRBD1 matches at 9 bases. The sequencing sample was made of peripheral blood. The sequence derives from a man aged 25 to 40 who had recovered from COVID-19. CDR3 coding DNA: TGTGCCAGCAGCCTCCGGGACAGGGATTCTAAGCAGTACTTC. Its protein product is CASSLRDRDSKQYF.